These 31 T cell receptor beta chains share one sample of origin, sequenced in a study of cytomegalovirus exposure and HLA in healthy donors. Both 60 Vbeta primers and 13 Jbeta primers went into the PCR. Profiling relied on immunoSEQ multiplex PCR, and the TCRdb table lists in-frame clones only, not all of them. Among roughly 140,000 clones listed, over 60% were seen once. Specimen: PBMCs. Source of these receptors: a man aged 40-49 years in good health and CMV-seronegative.

V usage is TRBV11-3 and J usage is TRBJ2-3; 11 nucleotides match TRBD2. The CDR3 contains 15 residues. Germline lookup yields CDR1 SGHNT and CDR2 YENEEA. The trim removed 4 bases at V and 4 bases at J, leaving 4 bases unmatched. CDR3 sequence: CASSSSGRISDTQYF. The CDR3, as DNA: TGTGCCAGCAGCTCTAGCGGGAGGATATCAGATACGCAGTATTTT.

This clone has a single count. A read error may produce the germline difference seen at one junction end. The rearrangement joins TRBV27 to TRBJ1-5; D not certain. The CDR3 is 13 amino acids. The germline gives CDR1 MNHEY, CDR2 SMNVEV (reference sequence). The CDR3 here is CASSSRPNRPQHF. Here the CDR3 DNA reads TGTGCCAGCAGTTCTAGGCCTAATCGGCCCCAGCATTTT.

The CDR3 DNA sequence: TGTGCCAGCAGCTTAGCAGGGAGAGATGAGCCCCAGCATTTT. Its translation: CASSLAGRDEPQHF. V is TRBV7-9 and J is TRBJ1-5; D not resolved. V was pared by 0 bases and J by 8 bases, with 11 bases between. There are 14 residues in the CDR3. Germline V gene sequence: CDR1 SEHNR, CDR2 FQNEAQ (reference sequence).

This clone was counted between two and nine times. J is TRBJ1-1 and V is TRBV5-8; 7 bases agree with TRBD1. This CDR3 spans 15 amino acids. V lost 4 bases to trimming and J lost 9 bases; unmatched junction nucleotides: 15. Germline loops: CDR1 SGHTS, CDR2 YDEGEE. The CDR3 spells CASSPSHRGGNQAFF. The DNA for the CDR3 is TGTGCCAGCAGCCCATCGCACAGGGGAGGCAATCAAGCTTTCTTT.

This chain connects TRBV30 to TRBJ2-1, with D maybe TRBD2 (5 bases). The CDR3 has 14 residues. CDR1 is GTSNPN, CDR2 SVGIG, per germline (reference sequence). Between the trimmed V and J ends, which lost 5 bases and 3 bases, there was a span of 14 bases. The CDR3 coding sequence is TGTGCCTGGCTGGGGTATCGGGGCTACAATGAGCAGTTCTTC. It translates to CAWLGYRGYNEQFF.

CDR3 loop: CASSDALDTYEQYF. CDR3 in DNA: TGTGCCAGCAGTGACGCCTTGGACACCTACGAGCAGTACTTC. V is TRBV6-1 and J is TRBJ2-7, with D possibly TRBD1 on 5 matching bases. Germline V gene sequence: CDR1 MNHNS, CDR2 SASEGT. The CDR3 is 14 amino acids. V dropped 3 bases and J dropped 2 bases, with 11 bases sitting between them.

This clone was detected only once. This rearrangement joins TRBV7-9 to TRBJ2-5; 15 bases are a match to TRBD2. Trimming removed 3 bases from V and 3 bases from J; junction bases left unmatched: 11. The germline V gene has CDR1 SEHNR and CDR2 FQNEAQ (reference sequence). CDR3 size: 19 residues. CDR3 amino acids: CASSFTHPGTSGGKETQYF. The DNA of the CDR3 is TGTGCCAGCAGCTTCACCCACCCCGGGACTAGCGGGGGGAAAGAGACCCAGTACTTC.

The CDR3 spells CATSYRVGDNEQFF. The CDR3 region has the DNA TGTGCCACCAGCTACAGGGTAGGGGACAATGAGCAGTTCTTC. V usage is TRBV15 and J usage is TRBJ2-1; tentative D call: TRBD1 (6 bases). Deletions cut 5 bases from V and 5 bases from J, with 13 bases between. This CDR3 spans 14 amino acids. Germline CDR1 reads LNHNV; CDR2 reads YYDKDF (reference sequence).

This chain connects TRBV6-4 to TRBJ1-1, with TRBD1 identical over 7 bases. J gave up 1 base and V 9 bases, and 5 bases lay outside the gene matches. The CDR3 runs to 13 residues. Germline CDR1 reads MRHNA; CDR2 reads SNTAGT. CDR3 bases: TGTGCCAGACAGTACAGGGGGAACACTGAAGCTTTCTTT. This translates into CARQYRGNTEAFF.

This clone was seen a few times. The chain is built from TRBV30 and TRBJ2-7, with D hard to call. V lost 0 bases to trimming and J lost 4 bases, with 16 bases between them. The CDR3 sequence is 15 residues long. Looked up from germline, CDR1 is GTSNPN and CDR2 is SVGIG (reference sequence). CDR3 nucleotide sequence: TGTGCCTGGAGTGTAGGTCGCGGTTCCCCTTACGAGCAGTACTTC. Amino acids: CAWSVGRGSPYEQYF.

The CDR3 DNA sequence: TGCGCCAGCAGCCAAGATTCCCCCCCTCGGCAAGCGGGGGAATACACAGATACGCAGTATTTT. As protein: CASSQDSPPRQAGEYTDTQYF. The chain couples TRBV4-1 to TRBJ2-3; 8 nucleotides match TRBD2. This CDR3 spans 21 amino acids. V gave up 0 bases and J gave up 2 bases; unmatched junction bases: 19. Germline values: CDR1 MGHRA, CDR2 YSYEKL.

J is TRBJ2-3 and V is TRBV28; TRBD1 is a possible D gene (5 bases). The germline V gene encodes CDR1 MDHEN and CDR2 SYDVKM. With 5 bases removed from V and 3 bases from J, the gap between germline ends came to 12 bases. The CDR3 runs 14 residues. CDR3 sequence reads: CASSPQAGTDTQYF. CDR3 nucleotides: TGTGCCAGCAGTCCTCAGGCAGGGACAGATACGCAGTATTTT.

This clone has just a few counts. This chain connects TRBV19 to TRBJ2-2; D is possibly TRBD2 (6 bases). CDR3 length: 17 amino acids. Trimming pared 3 bases from V and 1 base from J, leaving 15 bases between. Germline V gives CDR1 LNHDA, CDR2 SQIVND (reference sequence). The CDR3 reads CASSIGRHHLNTGELFF. The DNA for the CDR3 is TGTGCCAGTAGTATCGGGAGACATCACTTGAACACCGGGGAGCTGTTTTTT. The complete variable domain, with remaining parts taken from reference TRBV19 and TRBJ2-2, reads DGGITQSPKYLFRKEGQNVTLSCEQNLNHDAMYWYRQDPGQGLRLIYYSQIVNDFQKGDIAEGYSVSREKKESFPLTVTSAQKNPTAFYLCASSIGRHHLNTGELFFGEGSRLTVL.

The DNA for the CDR3 is TGTGCCAGCACCCGTCTCCAGGCCCCCTACGAGCAGTACTTC. Its protein is CASTRLQAPYEQYF. The chain employs TRBV7-8 and TRBJ2-7; D is ambiguous. The CDR3 is 14 amino acids. From germline, CDR1 is SGHVS and CDR2 FQNEAQ. Trimming pared 7 bases from V and 2 bases from J, leaving 15 bases between.

V is TRBV4-2 and J is TRBJ1-1; 11 bases fit TRBD1. The CDR3 extends over 15 amino acids. After removal of 3 bases from V and 1 base from J, the junction contained 1 base not matched to a gene. Germline CDR1 is LGHNA and CDR2 is YNFKEQ. The CDR3 bases are TGTGCCAGCAGCCAGGACAGGGGGCCGAACACTGAAGCTTTCTTT. As protein: CASSQDRGPNTEAFF.

This clone has just one count. Other DNA sequences from this sample encode an identical CDR3 as well. The CDR3 nucleotides read TGTGCCCTGACCGAGGGGAACACTGAAGCTTTCTTT. Amino acids: CALTEGNTEAFF. The rearrangement links TRBV30 to TRBJ1-1; D uncertain. The CDR3 extends over 12 amino acids. Germline V gives CDR1 GTSNPN, CDR2 SVGIG (reference sequence). Trimming stripped 8 bases from V and 1 base from J, with 11 bases between.

A single count supports this clone. This chain joins TRBV6-1 and TRBJ2-2; 7 positions agree with TRBD1. Germline CDR1 is MNHNS and CDR2 is SASEGT. The CDR3 loop spans 15 amino acids. V shed 6 bases and J 5 bases; nucleotides not matched to a gene: 9. The CDR3 here is CASSPTGQSTGELFF. CDR3 bases: TGTGCCAGCAGCCCAACGGGACAGAGTACCGGGGAGCTGTTTTTT.

The gene calls are TRBV27 and TRBJ1-6, with 7 bases matching TRBD1. The CDR3 consists of 13 residues. V lost 4 bases, J lost 10 bases, and 4 bases stayed unmatched. Germline V gene data show CDR1 as MNHEY and CDR2 as SMNVEV (reference sequence). The CDR3 nucleotides read TGTGCCAGCAGTTGGGACAGTAAGTCACCCCTCCACTTT. Translated, it gives CASSWDSKSPLHF.

The V call is TRBV27, the J call TRBJ2-3; 11 bases align to TRBD2. J gave up 2 bases and V 4 bases, and 5 bases lay outside the gene matches. The germline CDR1 and CDR2 sequences are MNHEY and SMNVEV (reference sequence). The CDR3 sequence is 16 residues long. The CDR3 region has the DNA TGTGCCAGCAGTTCCCTTAGCGGGGGGGCCACAGATACGCAGTATTTT. It specifies CASSSLSGGATDTQYF.

A word on this clone: The same CDR3 also results from other DNA sequences found in this sample. The CDR3 DNA reads as TGTGCCAGCAGCCCGTCGTCCTACGAGCAGTACTTC. This translates into CASSPSSYEQYF. The rearrangement links TRBV7-2 to TRBJ2-7; D unresolved. The CDR3 is made up of 12 amino acids. With 5 bases removed from V and 1 base from J, the gap between germline ends came to 6 bases. Per germline, CDR1 SGHTA and CDR2 FQGNSA.

The chain couples TRBV27 to TRBJ2-1; 12 bases map to TRBD2. CDR3 length: 17 amino acids. The germline CDR1 and CDR2 sequences are MNHEY and SMNVEV (reference sequence). Unmatched junction bases numbered 15, after V lost 5 bases and J lost 10 bases. CDR3: CASSLSPRLAGVGEQFF. The CDR3 bases are TGTGCCAGCAGTCTCTCCCCCCGACTAGCGGGAGTCGGAGAGCAGTTCTTC.

The chain employs TRBV6-1 and TRBJ1-2; tentative D call: TRBD1 (5 bases). The V gene's germline CDR1 is MNHNS and CDR2 SASEGT. The CDR3 runs to 13 residues. Trimming pared 2 bases from V and 4 bases from J, leaving 8 bases between. CDR3 in amino acids: CASSELGGYGYTF. The CDR3 coding sequence is TGTGCCAGCAGTGAACTGGGGGGCTATGGCTACACCTTC.

The chain uses TRBV4-1 and TRBJ1-1; D ambiguous. Per germline, CDR1 MGHRA and CDR2 YSYEKL. V was clipped by 1 base and J by 2 bases, with 5 bases between them. CDR3 length equals 13 residues. CDR3 region: CASSQVLNTEAFF. The DNA for the CDR3 is TGCGCCAGCAGCCAAGTTCTAAACACTGAAGCTTTCTTT.

The chain recombines TRBV7-8 with TRBJ2-2, with TRBD1 matching over 8 bases. The CDR3 length is 16 residues. The junction had 9 bases not matched to a gene; V was cut back by 5 bases and J by 4 bases. From germline, CDR1 is SGHVS and CDR2 FQNEAQ. CDR3 loop: CASSLGQGDFTGELFF. The CDR3 DNA reads as TGTGCCAGCAGCCTTGGACAGGGCGATTTCACCGGGGAGCTGTTTTTT.

This chain links TRBV30 with TRBJ2-7; 7 bases line up with TRBD1. Germline loops: CDR1 GTSNPN, CDR2 SVGIG (reference sequence). Trimming cost V 1 base and J 0 bases; bases outside gene matches: 6. This CDR3 contains 15 residues. The CDR3 loop is CAWSGARDSSYEQYF. In DNA, the CDR3 is TGTGCCTGGAGTGGGGCCCGGGACAGCTCCTACGAGCAGTACTTC.

The chain has TRBV4-2 and TRBJ2-1, with TRBD2 matching over 7 bases. The ends lost 2 bases at V and 7 bases at J; junction bases unmatched: 11. The CDR3 covers 16 residues. Germline CDR1 LGHNA, CDR2 YNFKEQ. CDR3 loop: CASSQYGSGGGNEQFF. CDR3 sequence (DNA): TGTGCCAGCAGCCAATACGGGTCGGGGGGAGGGAATGAGCAGTTCTTC.

The chain couples TRBV13 to TRBJ2-7; 10 bases agree with TRBD1. Per the germline V gene, CDR1 is PRHDT and CDR2 is FYEKMQ (reference sequence). The ends lost 0 bases at V and 2 bases at J; junction bases unmatched: 7. CDR3 length equals 17 residues. This CDR3 reads CASSLGGQGVIPYEQYF. As DNA, the CDR3 is TGTGCCAGCAGCTTAGGAGGACAGGGGGTAATTCCCTACGAGCAGTACTTC.

The chain couples TRBV30 to TRBJ1-5; 7 bases are a match to TRBD1. Per the germline V gene, CDR1 is GTSNPN and CDR2 is SVGIG (reference sequence). The CDR3 covers 14 residues. V gave up 3 bases and J gave up 5 bases; unmatched junction bases: 7. The CDR3 DNA is TGTGCCTGGAGCCGGGACAGCGTATATCAGCCCCAGCATTTT. Amino acids: CAWSRDSVYQPQHF.

This clone has a single count. The chain couples TRBV4-1 to TRBJ2-1; a weak D match, TRBD2 (6 bases). Trimming took 1 base from V and 10 from J, leaving 20 bases between them. The CDR3 has 16 amino acids. CDR1 is MGHRA, CDR2 YSYEKL, per germline. The CDR3 protein is CASSQGLRGSRGEQFF. Written as DNA, the CDR3 is TGCGCCAGCAGCCAAGGGCTTCGGGGGAGCCGGGGGGAGCAGTTCTTC.

This chain connects TRBV5-4 to TRBJ2-7, with 12 bases that match TRBD1. J lost 6 bases, V lost 2 bases, and 6 bases had no gene match. The germline CDR1 and CDR2 sequences are SGHNT and YYREEE (reference sequence). The CDR3 extends over 15 amino acids. CDR3 in amino acids: CASSLPGQGAFEQYF. The CDR3 nucleotides read TGTGCCAGCAGCTTACCGGGACAGGGGGCATTCGAGCAGTACTTC.

The chain carries TRBV5-1 and TRBJ2-7; D is perhaps TRBD2 (6 bases). Germline V gene lookup returns CDR1 SGHRS and CDR2 YFSETQ. The CDR3 has 14 residues. Trimming pared 0 bases from V and 5 bases from J, leaving 12 bases between. CDR3 amino acids: CASSLVLGGDEQYF. CDR3 nucleotides: TGCGCCAGCAGCTTGGTCCTGGGGGGAGACGAGCAGTACTTC.